This T cell receptor (beta chain) was retrieved from a study of beta chain features in type 1 diabetes listed by TCRdb under 2018. General notes on the study: Patients and healthy donors did not differ in mean age, gender distribution, total cell number or subset yield. A total of 85 million to 140 million sorted cells were examined across all samples, and a strong correlation was observed between cell number per subset and RNA yield. In the study, recently diagnosed type 1 diabetes patients and matched healthy donors were compared on the TCRB repertoires of their sorted circulating CD4+ T cell subsets. Regulatory and stem cell-like memory subsets were isolated from only 8 patients and roughly 8 healthy donors, whereas naive and central memory subsets came from all 30 or so donors. What the work shows at the level of the full study, not this receptor alone: Because cDNA rather than genomic DNA was sequenced, highly expressing activated cells could have been over-represented, although no difference in activation and CD3 levels was found between groups. PCR might favor shorter templates, but patient and control samples were amplified and corrected together, so any skew would affect both groups equally. Type 1 diabetes patients showed a moderate but significant shortening of TCRB CDR3 length in all four CD4+ subsets. At VDJ recombination sites, patients with type 1 diabetes made fewer insertions and deleted more nucleotides, a pattern implying thymic rearrangement abnormalities. Because the HLA sub-analyses included only small numbers of individuals, any influence of HLA type on TCRB rearrangement was left unresolved. Naive, central memory and regulatory TCRB repertoires appeared more similar among patients than among healthy donors.

The entire isolated RNA was reverse transcribed using the High Capacity cDNA Reverse Transcription Kit, and thus expressed TCRB transcripts were sequenced. Naive, central memory and regulatory T cell samples underwent deep immunoSEQ sequencing, averaging about 3.57 million total reads per sample. After sorted cells were lysed in RLT buffer, RNA was extracted with DNase-treated RNeasy Micro or Mini kits, with the choice depending on cell number. To prevent cross-contamination, each cell subset was processed individually, whereas patient and healthy donor samples were processed jointly. The immunoSEQ multiplex PCR was used to amplify TCRB sequences from cDNA, yielding 87-bp fragments that span the CDR3 region. Amplicons were sequenced on the Illumina HiSeq platform. From the authors' description of their analysis: PCR bias was computationally corrected using synthetic template baselines, reads within Hamming distance 2 were collapsed, and singletons that could not be merged were discarded. Reads were aligned against IMGT to assign V, D and J genes, CDR3 length and insertions or deletions at six rearrangement sites. Within each subset, clonotype counts were normalized to sorted cell number, and only after that were true diversity and Gini coefficients computed with the tcR R package. Repertoire sharing was quantified using the overlap coefficient calculated on TCRB nucleotide sequences. Out-of-frame TCRB sequences from naive cells were analyzed to stand in for the pre-selection repertoire. Held by TCRdb, this immuneACCESS table contains in-frame sequences only and omits some clones. Under half of the omission traces to an unresolved V gene where checked; the cause of the rest is unknown. That table furnishes V, J and clone size, whereas the DNA furnished D and trimming. For this sample there are over 120,000 clones; under 11% appear just once. The ten most abundant clones make up about 1.3% of the sample.

This clone was detected many times. This receptor's antigen is unknown. Base qualities are not provided; no much larger clone lies one nucleotide away. A single peripheral blood draw of 90 to 150 mL on average was collected from each donor into heparinised tubes. A BD FACSAria II and a panel including CD45RO, CCR7, CD25, CD127, CD95 and CD27 were used to sort naive, central memory, regulatory and stem cell-like memory CD4+ T cells. A purity above 98% was achieved for all sorted populations. Right away, PBMCs were isolated by Lymphoprep density gradient centrifugation and were stained directly, with no culture step. So that batch effects would be minimized, each experiment stained and sorted samples in pairs, pairing one healthy donor with one patient. The TCR sequence derives from a man between 18 and 35 years old in good health. The sample consisted of naive CD4+ T cells from blood. In the paper's terms, the cell subset or site label means: true naive CD4+ T cells.

The CDR3 is CASRGSSYEQYF. The DNA is as follows: TGTGCCAGCAGGGGGAGCTCCTACGAGCAGTACTTC. The chain uses TRBV25-1 and TRBJ2-7, and the D gene may be TRBD2, 5 bases matching. Counted from cysteine to phenylalanine, this CDR3 has 12 amino acids. The read is trimmed to its CDR3 DNA, 36 bases read in frame from base 1. Relative to germline, V is 6 bases shorter and J is 0 bases shorter, with 6 bases between their ends. Looking up the germline V gene yields CDR1 MGHDK and CDR2 SYGVNS.